This T cell receptor (beta chain) was captured in a study of technical replicates of blood from a handful of donors. Libraries were prepared by immunoSEQ multiplex PCR; TCRdb keeps only in-frame clonotypes and omits some of them. The sample shows about 60,000 clones, more than 75% of them seen only once. This CDR3 comprises 16 residues. Germline assignment: CDR1 LGHNA and CDR2 YSLEER. This rearrangement joins TRBV4-3 to TRBJ2-5; 11 bases align to TRBD2. TRBJ2-7 matches the DNA end more closely, so the J call is doubtful. The sequence came from a human donor in good health. Some clones in this sample may be carry-over from other donors' samples. The sample consisted of PBMCs. CDR3 bases: TGCGCCAGCAGCCAGGGGGGACTAGCGGATTCCTACGAGCAGTACTTC. This sequence encodes CASSQGGLADSYEQYF.